The rows below give T cell receptor beta chains drawn from one sample of a study of blood T cell repertoires in COVID-19. TCRdb keeps only in-frame clones here, not all; method: immunoSEQ multiplex PCR. There are 200,000 or so clones in the sample; 86% occur only once, and 3.5% to 4.5% lies in the top ten. The sample consisted of PBMCs or T cells enriched from blood (not recorded which). Receptors originate from a woman aged 40 to 49 with acute COVID-19. CDR3s include the opening cysteine and the closing phenylalanine or tryptophan. Each record gives: J gene, V gene, CDR3 protein.

>TRBJ2-1|TRBV18
CASSPPGVTMSSYNEQFF
>TRBJ2-2|TRBV5-1
CASSQGRASGELFF
>TRBJ2-1|TRBV7-9
CASSLSGGNGEQFF
>TRBJ2-1|TRBV20-1
CSASGGGTYNEQFF
>TRBJ1-5|TRBV2
CASRGTGLSNQPQHF
>TRBJ2-3|TRBV6-2/TRBV6-3
CASSYGIAADTQYF
>TRBJ1-6|TRBV5-6
CASSLSGINSPLHF
>TRBJ1-2|TRBV27
CASSESSLRHDGRGYTF
>TRBJ2-1|TRBV7-9
CASSLVRGREDEQFF
>TRBJ1-4|TRBV10-2
CASSAVGLGEKLFF
>TRBJ1-1|TRBV5-6
CASSLGTGGSTMNTEAFF
>TRBJ1-6|TRBV7-9
CASSTEGTGVFHSPLHF
>TRBJ1-3|TRBV5-1
CASSLVGGVTTSGNTIYF
>TRBJ2-2|TRBV13
CASTRLSGLGGFTGELFF
>TRBJ2-5|TRBV5-1
CASSPRPGQGTETQYF
>TRBJ1-2|TRBV3-1/TRBV3-2
CASSQIAGQGSYGYTF
>TRBJ2-5|TRBV5-4
CASSPGVADQETQYF
>TRBJ1-1|TRBV19
CASSIVEGMAEAFF
>TRBJ2-2|TRBV6-5
CASRADRANTGELFF
>TRBJ1-2|TRBV9
CASSEGDSRYGYTF
>TRBJ1-6|TRBV27
CASSRKRTGVNSPLHF
>TRBJ1-5|TRBV7-6
CASSASGQPQHF
>TRBJ1-2|TRBV19
CASSKGQVGYGYTF
>TRBJ2-3|TRBV9
CASSRGGGDTQYF
>TRBJ1-5|TRBV19
CASSISGQRSNQPQHF
>TRBJ1-3|TRBV6-5
CASSPGGHTIYF
>TRBJ2-3|TRBV9
CASSVPKTGVRTDTQYF
>TRBJ1-2|TRBV9
CASSSPGSNYGYTF
>TRBJ2-1|TRBV7-3
CASSRDSNFYNEQFF
>TRBJ1-2|TRBV14
CASSGHNYGYTF
>TRBJ1-2|TRBV6-4
CASSVDRGYGYTF
>TRBJ2-1|TRBV27
CATSGTSGVYNEQFF
>TRBJ2-7|TRBV7-6
CASSSGQGEGNEQYF
>TRBJ1-2|TRBV6-1
CASSDTTAALYGYTF
>TRBJ1-4|TRBV27
CASSFRGLRNEKLFF
>TRBJ1-2|TRBV6-5
CATLPMSHGYTF
>TRBJ2-3|TRBV5-4
CASSPAAMERGGSTDTQYF
>TRBJ2-2|TRBV5-1
CASSFSGSRTGELFF
>TRBJ2-2|TRBV7-2
CASSLVLAAGELFF
>TRBJ1-6|TRBV5-6
CASSFYRVGSPLHF
>TRBJ1-2|TRBV19
CASSIGDRSYGYTF